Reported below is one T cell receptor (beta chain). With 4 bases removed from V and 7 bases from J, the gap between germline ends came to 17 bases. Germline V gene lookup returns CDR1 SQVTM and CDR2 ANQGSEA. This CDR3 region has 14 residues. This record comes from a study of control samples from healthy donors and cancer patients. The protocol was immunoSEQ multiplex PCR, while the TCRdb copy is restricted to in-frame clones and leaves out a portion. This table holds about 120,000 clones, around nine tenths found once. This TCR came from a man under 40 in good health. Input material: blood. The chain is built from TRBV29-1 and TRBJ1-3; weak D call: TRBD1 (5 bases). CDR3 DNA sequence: TGCAGCGTTGGGGGCTCCCCTCCCGGGAACACCATATATTTT. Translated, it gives CSVGGSPPGNTIYF.